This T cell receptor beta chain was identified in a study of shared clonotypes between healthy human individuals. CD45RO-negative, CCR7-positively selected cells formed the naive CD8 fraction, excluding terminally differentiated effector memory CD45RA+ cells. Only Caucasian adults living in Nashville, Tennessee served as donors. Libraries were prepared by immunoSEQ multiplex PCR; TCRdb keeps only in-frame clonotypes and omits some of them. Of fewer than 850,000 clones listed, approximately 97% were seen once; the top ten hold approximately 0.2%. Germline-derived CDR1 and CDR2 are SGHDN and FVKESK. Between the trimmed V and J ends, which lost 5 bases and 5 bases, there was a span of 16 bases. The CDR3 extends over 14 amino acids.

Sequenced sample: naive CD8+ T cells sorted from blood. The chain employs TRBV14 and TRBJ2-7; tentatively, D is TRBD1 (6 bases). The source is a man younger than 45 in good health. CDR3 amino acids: CASSGQTTVHEQYF. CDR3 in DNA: TGTGCCAGCAGCGGACAGACAACGGTGCACGAGCAGTACTTC.